This is a list of T cell receptor beta chains from one sample in a study of T cells in Graves' hyperthyroidism and ophthalmopathy. TCRdb itself ran the multiplex PCR reads through MiXCR, one entry per CDR3 protein. This sample yields 750,000 to 900,000 distinct CDR3 sequences, of which approximately 40% are seen a single time; approximately 8.7% belongs to the top ten. The sequencing sample was made of blood. The receptor source for this set is a man between 18 and 35 years old with Graves' hyperthyroidism. Each CDR3 is given with its conserved first and last residue. A D gene is named only where the DNA matches it firmly. Clone size appears in some rows only: once, few, many, or a class for an expanded clone.

d_call: -; clone_size: once; j_call: TRBJ1-5; v_call: TRBV9; cdr3_nt: TGTGCCAGCAGCCCAGGGGCCGATTATATGAGCAATCAGCCCCAGCATTTT; cdr3_aa: CASSPGADYMSNQPQHF
d_call: -; clone_size: once; j_call: TRBJ1-2; v_call: TRBV6-5; cdr3_nt: TGTGCCAGCAGTTACCAGGACAGAAACTATGGCTACACCTTC; cdr3_aa: CASSYQDRNYGYTF
d_call: -; clone_size: -; j_call: TRBJ1-4; v_call: TRBV20-1; cdr3_nt: TGCAGTGCTGTGGATGAGAGAAATGAAAAACTGTTTTTT; cdr3_aa: CSAVDERNEKLFF
d_call: -; clone_size: once; j_call: TRBJ1-1; v_call: TRBV2; cdr3_nt: TGTGCCAGCAGTGTAAGGGGTTCAGCTTTCTTT; cdr3_aa: CASSVRGSAFF
d_call: -; clone_size: -; j_call: TRBJ2-6; v_call: TRBV25-1; cdr3_nt: TGTGCCAGCAGTTACCGGTCGGAGGGGGCCAACGTCCTGACTTTC; cdr3_aa: CASSYRSEGANVLTF
d_call: -; clone_size: -; j_call: TRBJ2-7; v_call: TRBV10-3; cdr3_nt: TGTGCCAGCAGTCCCACTAGCTCCGAGCAGTACTTC; cdr3_aa: CASSPTSSEQYF
d_call: -; clone_size: many; j_call: TRBJ1-1; v_call: TRBV2; cdr3_nt: TGTGCCAGCAGTGGAGGACAGCAAGCTTTCTTT; cdr3_aa: CASSGGQQAFF
d_call: -; clone_size: -; j_call: TRBJ2-7; v_call: TRBV5-1; cdr3_nt: TGCGCCAGCAGCCTAAAGCCGCGACAGTCCGAGCAGTACTTC; cdr3_aa: CASSLKPRQSEQYF
d_call: -; clone_size: -; j_call: TRBJ2-7; v_call: TRBV7-2; cdr3_nt: TGCGCCAGCAGCCCATCCGGGCCGCCAACCTACGAGCAGTACTTC; cdr3_aa: CASSPSGPPTYEQYF
d_call: TRBD1; clone_size: -; j_call: TRBJ1-1; v_call: TRBV5-6; cdr3_nt: TGTGCCAGCAGCGCGGGACAGGGGACGACTGAAGCTTTCTTT; cdr3_aa: CASSAGQGTTEAFF
d_call: -; clone_size: once; j_call: TRBJ2-7; v_call: TRBV13; cdr3_nt: TGTGCCAGCAGCTGGCGGGCCGGCGAGCAGTACTTC; cdr3_aa: CASSWRAGEQYF
d_call: -; clone_size: few; j_call: TRBJ1-1; v_call: TRBV20-1; cdr3_nt: TGCAGTGCAAGGGCAGCGGTTATGAACACTGAAGCTTTCTTT; cdr3_aa: CSARAAVMNTEAFF
d_call: -; clone_size: -; j_call: TRBJ2-2; v_call: TRBV5-6; cdr3_nt: TGTGCCAGCAGCTTGGGGCAGCCAAGGGCCGGGGAGCTGTTTTTT; cdr3_aa: CASSLGQPRAGELFF
d_call: -; clone_size: once; j_call: TRBJ2-3; v_call: TRBV29-1; cdr3_nt: TGCAGCTCCCAGGGGGGAGGGGACGATACGCAGTATTTT; cdr3_aa: CSSQGGGDDTQYF
d_call: -; clone_size: once; j_call: TRBJ1-2; v_call: TRBV9; cdr3_nt: TGTGCCAGCAGCTCAGGACACTACTTGGGAAACACCTTC; cdr3_aa: CASSSGHYLGNTF
d_call: TRBD2; clone_size: many; j_call: TRBJ2-2; v_call: TRBV25-1; cdr3_nt: TGTGCCAGCAGGCCGGGGGGGGGCAGGACCGGGGAGCTGTTTTTT; cdr3_aa: CASRPGGGRTGELFF
d_call: -; clone_size: -; j_call: TRBJ2-5; v_call: TRBV4-1; cdr3_nt: TGCGCCAGCAGCCAAGCTCCACAGGGAAATGATCGGACCCAGTACTTC; cdr3_aa: CASSQAPQGNDRTQYF
d_call: TRBD1; clone_size: -; j_call: TRBJ2-7; v_call: TRBV5-6; cdr3_nt: TGTGCCAGCAGCTTTGGGGGACAGGGACACTACGAGCAGTACTTC; cdr3_aa: CASSFGGQGHYEQYF
d_call: TRBD1; clone_size: -; j_call: TRBJ1-6; v_call: TRBV29-1; cdr3_nt: TGCAGCCCAACGGGACAGGGTAATTCACCCCTCCACTTT; cdr3_aa: CSPTGQGNSPLHF
d_call: TRBD2; clone_size: -; j_call: TRBJ2-2; v_call: TRBV2; cdr3_nt: TGTGCCAGCAGTTTTGGGACTAGCGGGAGAGTCAGCGGGGAGCTGTTTTTT; cdr3_aa: CASSFGTSGRVSGELFF
d_call: TRBD2; clone_size: few; j_call: TRBJ2-5; v_call: TRBV9; cdr3_nt: TGTGCCAGCGGGGGACAGCGGGGGGGCCTAAAGACCCAGTACTTC; cdr3_aa: CASGGQRGGLKTQYF
d_call: TRBD1; clone_size: -; j_call: TRBJ1-4; v_call: TRBV5-6; cdr3_nt: TGTGCCAGCAACCTACAGGGGGCTGGGAAAACTAATGAAAAACTGTTTTTT; cdr3_aa: CASNLQGAGKTNEKLFF
d_call: -; clone_size: -; j_call: TRBJ2-2; v_call: TRBV7-3; cdr3_nt: TGTGCCAGCGCCCGGCTCGGGGAGCTGTTTTTT; cdr3_aa: CASARLGELFF
d_call: -; clone_size: -; j_call: TRBJ1-2; v_call: TRBV20-1; cdr3_nt: TGCAGTGCTAGACCCTCCCACGGGTATAACTATGGCTACACCTTC; cdr3_aa: CSARPSHGYNYGYTF
d_call: -; clone_size: -; j_call: TRBJ2-7; v_call: TRBV20-1; cdr3_nt: TGCAGTGCTAGAGATGGGAAGGGGGTAAACTACGAGCAGTACTTC; cdr3_aa: CSARDGKGVNYEQYF
d_call: TRBD1; clone_size: -; j_call: TRBJ2-5; v_call: TRBV20-1; cdr3_nt: TGCAGTGTCGGAACAGGGGATAGAGAGACCCAGTACTTC; cdr3_aa: CSVGTGDRETQYF
d_call: -; clone_size: few; j_call: TRBJ2-5; v_call: TRBV7-8; cdr3_nt: TGTGCCAGCAGCTTATCTTTACTGAGTAGGCAAGAGACCCAGTACTTC; cdr3_aa: CASSLSLLSRQETQYF
d_call: -; clone_size: -; j_call: TRBJ1-5; v_call: TRBV5-4; cdr3_nt: TGTGCCAGCAGCTTGAATACAGTCAATCAGCCCCAGCATTTT; cdr3_aa: CASSLNTVNQPQHF
d_call: -; clone_size: few; j_call: TRBJ1-5; v_call: TRBV3-1; cdr3_nt: TGTGCCAGCAGCTTTGGACAGCGAAATCAGCCCCAGCATTTT; cdr3_aa: CASSFGQRNQPQHF
d_call: TRBD1; clone_size: once; j_call: TRBJ1-2; v_call: TRBV2; cdr3_nt: TGTGCCAGCGACAGGGGAACGAACTATGGCTACACCTTC; cdr3_aa: CASDRGTNYGYTF
d_call: -; clone_size: few; j_call: TRBJ2-7; v_call: TRBV7-6; cdr3_nt: TGTGCCAGCAGCCCCGTAGGGCTGGACTACGAGCAGTACTTC; cdr3_aa: CASSPVGLDYEQYF
d_call: -; clone_size: few; j_call: TRBJ2-5; v_call: TRBV7-2; cdr3_nt: TGTGCCAGCAGCCCGGAGGTCTACCAAGAGACCCAGTACTTC; cdr3_aa: CASSPEVYQETQYF
d_call: -; clone_size: many; j_call: TRBJ1-4; v_call: TRBV29-1; cdr3_nt: TGCAGCGCCCGGACAACGGGGAGTGAAAAACTGTTTTTT; cdr3_aa: CSARTTGSEKLFF
d_call: -; clone_size: -; j_call: TRBJ2-7; v_call: TRBV10-3; cdr3_nt: TGTGCCATCAGTGGCAGGGGAAGCTCCTACGAGCAGTACTTC; cdr3_aa: CAISGRGSSYEQYF
d_call: -; clone_size: few; j_call: TRBJ2-5; v_call: TRBV7-3; cdr3_nt: TGTGCCAGCAAGGGGATCCAGGGGCGCAGGGAGACCCAGTACTTC; cdr3_aa: CASKGIQGRRETQYF
d_call: -; clone_size: -; j_call: TRBJ2-7; v_call: TRBV28; cdr3_nt: TGTGCCACCACAGAGAAAGTGTACGAGCAGTACTTC; cdr3_aa: CATTEKVYEQYF
d_call: -; clone_size: -; j_call: TRBJ1-5; v_call: TRBV15; cdr3_nt: TGTGCCACCAGCAGAGAGGCAGCTCAGCCCCAGCATTTT; cdr3_aa: CATSREAAQPQHF
d_call: -; clone_size: -; j_call: TRBJ1-5; v_call: TRBV5-1; cdr3_nt: TGCGCCAGCGCCCCAGGAGGGGGGGAGCCCCAGCATTTT; cdr3_aa: CASAPGGGEPQHF
d_call: -; clone_size: many; j_call: TRBJ1-2; v_call: TRBV4-1; cdr3_nt: TGCGCCAGCAGCCAAGATGTGACAGACTATGGCTACACCTTC; cdr3_aa: CASSQDVTDYGYTF
d_call: -; clone_size: few; j_call: TRBJ2-7; v_call: TRBV2; cdr3_nt: TGTGCCAGCAATTCCCTGGGGTTCCACGAGCAGTACTTC; cdr3_aa: CASNSLGFHEQYF
d_call: -; clone_size: few; j_call: TRBJ1-1; v_call: TRBV9; cdr3_nt: TGTGCCAGCAGTCCGGGGGAACGGGGCACTGAAGCTTTCTTT; cdr3_aa: CASSPGERGTEAFF
d_call: -; clone_size: -; j_call: TRBJ2-5; v_call: TRBV7-8; cdr3_nt: TGTGCCAGCAGCCAACTTGTGGAAGGGGAGACCCAGTACTTC; cdr3_aa: CASSQLVEGETQYF
d_call: -; clone_size: -; j_call: TRBJ1-3; v_call: TRBV5-8; cdr3_nt: TGTGCCAGCAGCGTCTATGCCGACGGAAACACCATATATTTT; cdr3_aa: CASSVYADGNTIYF
d_call: TRBD1; clone_size: few; j_call: TRBJ2-7; v_call: TRBV5-1; cdr3_nt: TGCGCCAGCAGCTTGGTCCCCGGGACAGGGGAGTACGAGCAGTACTTC; cdr3_aa: CASSLVPGTGEYEQYF
d_call: -; clone_size: -; j_call: TRBJ2-7; v_call: TRBV28; cdr3_nt: TGTGCCAGCAGTTTACAGCTATACGAGCAGTACTTC; cdr3_aa: CASSLQLYEQYF
d_call: -; clone_size: once; j_call: TRBJ1-5; v_call: TRBV4-1; cdr3_nt: TGCGCCAGCAGCTTGATACAGGGACCCGGCAATCAGCCCCAGCATTTT; cdr3_aa: CASSLIQGPGNQPQHF
d_call: TRBD2; clone_size: once; j_call: TRBJ2-2; v_call: TRBV7-3; cdr3_nt: TGTGCCAGCAGCCTGGGACTAGCGGGAGCCCTTGGATTCGGAACCGGGGAGCTGTTTTTT; cdr3_aa: CASSLGLAGALGFGTGELFF
d_call: -; clone_size: few; j_call: TRBJ2-3; v_call: TRBV25-1; cdr3_nt: TGTGCCAGCTCTCCGCGGTTATCCGTAGATACGCAGTATTTT; cdr3_aa: CASSPRLSVDTQYF
d_call: -; clone_size: few; j_call: TRBJ2-2; v_call: TRBV7-2; cdr3_nt: TGTGCCATCGGACAGACTTACACCGGGGAGCTGTTTTTT; cdr3_aa: CAIGQTYTGELFF
d_call: TRBD2; clone_size: -; j_call: TRBJ2-2; v_call: TRBV7-8; cdr3_nt: TGTGCCAGCACGTTTAGCGGGAGGGCCCTCGGGGAGCTGTTTTTT; cdr3_aa: CASTFSGRALGELFF
d_call: -; clone_size: many; j_call: TRBJ1-2; v_call: TRBV29-1; cdr3_nt: TGCAGCGCGGGAGGGATTGGCGGCTACACCTTC; cdr3_aa: CSAGGIGGYTF
d_call: -; clone_size: many; j_call: TRBJ1-2; v_call: TRBV11-2; cdr3_nt: TGTGCCAGCAGCTTAAGAGGAGGGTTTGGAGGCTACACCTTC; cdr3_aa: CASSLRGGFGGYTF
d_call: -; clone_size: many; j_call: TRBJ2-5; v_call: TRBV15; cdr3_nt: TGTGCCACCAGCAGAGTGCCCAACCGGGAGACCCAGTACTTC; cdr3_aa: CATSRVPNRETQYF
d_call: -; clone_size: few; j_call: TRBJ2-2; v_call: TRBV20-1; cdr3_nt: TGCAGTGCTAGTGATCCCTTCACCGGGGAGCTGTTTTTT; cdr3_aa: CSASDPFTGELFF